This paragraph covers one TCR beta chain sequence. No antigen is known for it. The genes and germline here are from mouse. The CDR3 end is not reached by the read, which stops 1 residue before it; the germline J gene fills it in. The record originates from a study of tissue T cells after allogeneic stem cell transplantation. Trimming removed 5 bases from V and 0 bases from J; junction bases left unmatched: 3. The CDR3 extends over 15 amino acids. Germline-derived CDR1 and CDR2 are SGHSA and FRNQAP. Overall study findings and caveats: Anatomically similar tissues had similar TCR repertoires within each patient. The patient cohort was small and clinically heterogeneous, with limited sampling depth. Shared clones across patients were few; motif clustering revealed tissue-specific shared signatures.

Sequencing of TCRbeta CDR3 at survey depth gave sequences and template counts. Produced via immunoSEQ multiplex PCR; TCRdb's table is partial and in-frame only. The data show more than 40,000 clones, around 72% seen once. The V call is TRBV16, the J call TRBJ2-3; 9 bases fit TRBD1. Sequencing was carried out using sorted cells pooled from one or two spleens. The sequence derives from a pool of C57BL/6 mice in good health. The CDR3 reads CASSHRGPSAETLYF. The covered CDR3 bases are TGTGCAAGCAGCCACAGGGGGCCTAGTGCAGAAACGCTGTAT.